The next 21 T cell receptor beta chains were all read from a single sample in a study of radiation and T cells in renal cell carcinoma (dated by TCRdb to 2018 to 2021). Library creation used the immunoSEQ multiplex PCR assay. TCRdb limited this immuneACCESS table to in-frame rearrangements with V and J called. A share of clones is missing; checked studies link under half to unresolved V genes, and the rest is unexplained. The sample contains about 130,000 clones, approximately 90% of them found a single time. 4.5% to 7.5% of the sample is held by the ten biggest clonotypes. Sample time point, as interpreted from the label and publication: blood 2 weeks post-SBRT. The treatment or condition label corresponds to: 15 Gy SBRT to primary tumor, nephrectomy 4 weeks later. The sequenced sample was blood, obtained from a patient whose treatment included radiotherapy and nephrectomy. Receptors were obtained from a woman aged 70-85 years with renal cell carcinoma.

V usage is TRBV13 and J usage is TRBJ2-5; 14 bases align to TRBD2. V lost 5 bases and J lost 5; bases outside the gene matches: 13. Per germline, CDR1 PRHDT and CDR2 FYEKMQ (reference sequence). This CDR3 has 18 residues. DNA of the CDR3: TGTGCCAGCAGCCCTGGGACTAGCGGGGGCGGCTCCCGGGAGACCCAGTACTTC. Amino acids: CASSPGTSGGGSRETQYF.

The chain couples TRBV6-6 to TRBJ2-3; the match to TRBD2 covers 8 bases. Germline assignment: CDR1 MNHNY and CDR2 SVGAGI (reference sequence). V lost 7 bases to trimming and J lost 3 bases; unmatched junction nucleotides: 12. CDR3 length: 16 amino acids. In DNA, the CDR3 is TGTGCCAGCACTCACCCCCCAGCGGGGGATACAGATACGCAGTATTTT. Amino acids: CASTHPPAGDTDTQYF.

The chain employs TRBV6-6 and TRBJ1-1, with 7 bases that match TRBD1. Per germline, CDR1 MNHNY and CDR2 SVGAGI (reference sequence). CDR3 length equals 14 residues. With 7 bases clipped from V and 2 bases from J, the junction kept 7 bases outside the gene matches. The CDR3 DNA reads TGTGCCAGCATTGCCGGGACAGCTAACACTGAAGCTTTCTTT. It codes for CASIAGTANTEAFF.

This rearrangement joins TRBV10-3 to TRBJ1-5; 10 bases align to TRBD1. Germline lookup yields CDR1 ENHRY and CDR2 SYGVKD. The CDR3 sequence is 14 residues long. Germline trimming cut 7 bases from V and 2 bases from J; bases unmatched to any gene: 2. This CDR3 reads CAITGTGGNQPQHF. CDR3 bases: TGTGCCATCACCGGGACAGGGGGCAATCAGCCCCAGCATTTT.

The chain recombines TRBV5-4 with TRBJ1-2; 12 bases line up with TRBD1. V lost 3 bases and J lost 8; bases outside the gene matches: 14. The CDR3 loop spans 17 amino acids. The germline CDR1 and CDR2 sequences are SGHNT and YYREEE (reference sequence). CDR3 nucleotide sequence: TGTGCCAGCAGCTCCCACGGGACAGGGGGCCGGTTTGGCGGCTACACCTTC. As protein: CASSSHGTGGRFGGYTF.

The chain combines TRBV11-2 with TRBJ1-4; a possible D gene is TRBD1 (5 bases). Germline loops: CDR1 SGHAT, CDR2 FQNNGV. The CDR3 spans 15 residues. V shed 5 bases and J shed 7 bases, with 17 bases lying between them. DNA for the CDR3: TGTGCCAGCAGCCTTGGGGACTTTCCTTCTGAAAAACTGTTTTTT. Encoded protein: CASSLGDFPSEKLFF.

The CDR3 sequence: CASSLSPRGLRGNTIYF. The CDR3 coding sequence is TGTGCCAGCAGTTTATCACCCCGTGGTTTAAGGGGAAACACCATATATTTT. V usage is TRBV27 and J usage is TRBJ1-3; D is undetermined. V was clipped by 0 bases and J by 4 bases, with 16 bases between them. Germline lookup yields CDR1 MNHEY and CDR2 SMNVEV (reference sequence). The length of the CDR3 is 17 residues.

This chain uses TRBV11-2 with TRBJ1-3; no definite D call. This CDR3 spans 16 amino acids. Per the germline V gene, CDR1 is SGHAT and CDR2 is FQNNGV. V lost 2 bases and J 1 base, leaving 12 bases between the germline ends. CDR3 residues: CASSLIPPGSGNTIYF. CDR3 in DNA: TGTGCCAGCAGCTTAATCCCCCCGGGATCTGGAAACACCATATATTTT.

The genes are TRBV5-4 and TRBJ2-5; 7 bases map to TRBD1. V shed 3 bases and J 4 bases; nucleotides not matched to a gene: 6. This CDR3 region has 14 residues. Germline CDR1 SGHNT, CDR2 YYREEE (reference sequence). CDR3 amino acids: CASSSRTGGETQYF. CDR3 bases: TGTGCCAGCAGCTCAAGGACAGGCGGAGAGACCCAGTACTTC.

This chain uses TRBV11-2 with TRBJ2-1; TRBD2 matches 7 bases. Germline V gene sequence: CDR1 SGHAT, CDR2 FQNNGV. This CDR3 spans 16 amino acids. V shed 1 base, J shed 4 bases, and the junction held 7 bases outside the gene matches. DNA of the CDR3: TGTGCCAGCAGCTTAGCTGGGCTAGCGGATTACAATGAGCAGTTCTTC. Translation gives CASSLAGLADYNEQFF. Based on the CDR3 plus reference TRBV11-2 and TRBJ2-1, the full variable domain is EAGVAQSPRYKIIEKRQSVAFWCNPISGHATLYWYQQILGQGPKLLIQFQNNGVVDDSQLPKDRFSAERLKGVDSTLKIQPAKLEDSAVYLCASSLAGLADYNEQFFGPGTRLTVL.

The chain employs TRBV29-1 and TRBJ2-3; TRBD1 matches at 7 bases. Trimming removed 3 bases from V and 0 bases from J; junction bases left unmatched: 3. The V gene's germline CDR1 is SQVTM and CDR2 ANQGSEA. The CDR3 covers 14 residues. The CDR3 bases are TGCAGCGTTGATGGACAGGCTAGCACAGATACGCAGTATTTT. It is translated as CSVDGQASTDTQYF.

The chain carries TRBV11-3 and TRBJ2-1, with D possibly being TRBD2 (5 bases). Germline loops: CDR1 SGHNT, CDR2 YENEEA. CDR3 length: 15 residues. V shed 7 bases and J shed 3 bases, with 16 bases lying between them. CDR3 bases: TGTGCCAGCACCTTGGTCAGCGGACTCTACAATGAGCAGTTCTTC. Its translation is CASTLVSGLYNEQFF.

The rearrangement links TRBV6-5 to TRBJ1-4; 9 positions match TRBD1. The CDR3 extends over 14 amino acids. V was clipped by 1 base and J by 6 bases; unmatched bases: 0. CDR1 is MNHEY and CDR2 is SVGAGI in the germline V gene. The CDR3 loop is CASSYWTGDEKLFF. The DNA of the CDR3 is TGTGCCAGCAGTTACTGGACAGGGGATGAAAAACTGTTTTTT.

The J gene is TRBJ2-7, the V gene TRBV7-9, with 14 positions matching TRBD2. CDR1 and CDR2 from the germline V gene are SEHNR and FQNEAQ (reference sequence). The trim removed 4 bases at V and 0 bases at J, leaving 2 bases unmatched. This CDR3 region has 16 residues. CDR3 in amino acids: CASSSGTSGGSYEQYF. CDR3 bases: TGTGCCAGCAGCTCCGGGACTAGCGGGGGCTCCTACGAGCAGTACTTC.

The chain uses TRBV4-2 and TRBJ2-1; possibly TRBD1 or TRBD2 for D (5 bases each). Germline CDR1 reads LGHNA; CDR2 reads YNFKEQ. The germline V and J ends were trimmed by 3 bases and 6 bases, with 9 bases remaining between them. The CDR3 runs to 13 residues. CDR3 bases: TGTGCCAGCAGCCACTCTGGGGGCAATGAGCAGTTCTTC. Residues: CASSHSGGNEQFF.

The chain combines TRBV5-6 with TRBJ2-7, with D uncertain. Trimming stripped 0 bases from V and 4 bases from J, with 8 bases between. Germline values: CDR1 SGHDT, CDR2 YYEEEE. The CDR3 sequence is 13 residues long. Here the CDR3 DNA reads TGTGCCAGCAGCTTGGACGACAAGTACGAGCAGTACTTC. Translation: CASSLDDKYEQYF.

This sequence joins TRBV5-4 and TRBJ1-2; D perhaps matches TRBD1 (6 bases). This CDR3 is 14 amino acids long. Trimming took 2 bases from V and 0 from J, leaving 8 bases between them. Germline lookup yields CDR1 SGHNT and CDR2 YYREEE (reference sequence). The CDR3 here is CASSLGTSNYGYTF. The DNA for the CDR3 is TGTGCCAGCAGCTTAGGGACATCTAACTATGGCTACACCTTC.

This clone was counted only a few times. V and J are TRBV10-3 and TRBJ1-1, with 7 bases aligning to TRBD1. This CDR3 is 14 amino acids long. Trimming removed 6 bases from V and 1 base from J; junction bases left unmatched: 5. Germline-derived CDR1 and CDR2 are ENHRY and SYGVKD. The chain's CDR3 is CAIRAGTENTEAFF. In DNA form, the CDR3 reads TGTGCCATCAGGGCCGGGACAGAGAACACTGAAGCTTTCTTT.

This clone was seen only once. The CDR3 nucleotides are TGTGCCAGCAGCTTAGCCTGGGGGCGCTCTGGGGCCAACGTCCTGACTTTC. This encodes CASSLAWGRSGANVLTF. This chain connects TRBV11-2 to TRBJ2-6, with D maybe TRBD1 (6 bases). V lost 1 base and J 0 bases, leaving 10 bases between the germline ends. The CDR3 consists of 17 residues. CDR1 is SGHAT, CDR2 FQNNGV, per germline.

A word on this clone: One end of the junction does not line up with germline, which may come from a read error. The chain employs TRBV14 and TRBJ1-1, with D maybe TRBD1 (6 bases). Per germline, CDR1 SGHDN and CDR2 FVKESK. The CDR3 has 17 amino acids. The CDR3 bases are TGTGCCAGCAGCGAAGAAGACTGGGGGGCTGGAAACACTGAAGCTTTCTTT. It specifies CASSEEDWGAGNTEAFF.

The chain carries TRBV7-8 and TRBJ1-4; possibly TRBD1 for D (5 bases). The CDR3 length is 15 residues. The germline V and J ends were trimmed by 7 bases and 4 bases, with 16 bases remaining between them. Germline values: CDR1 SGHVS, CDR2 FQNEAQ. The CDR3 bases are TGTGCCAGCACTCTAGAGGGGCCGGTTAATGAAAAACTGTTTTTT. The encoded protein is CASTLEGPVNEKLFF.